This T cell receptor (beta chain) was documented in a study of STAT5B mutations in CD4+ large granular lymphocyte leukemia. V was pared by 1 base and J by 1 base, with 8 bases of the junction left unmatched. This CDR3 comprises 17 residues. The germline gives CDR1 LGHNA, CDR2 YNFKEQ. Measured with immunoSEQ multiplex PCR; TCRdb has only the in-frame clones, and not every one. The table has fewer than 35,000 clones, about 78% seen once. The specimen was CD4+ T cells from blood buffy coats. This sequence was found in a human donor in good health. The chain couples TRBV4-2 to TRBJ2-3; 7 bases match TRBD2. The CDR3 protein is CASSQAKLAGGTDTQYF. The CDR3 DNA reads TGTGCCAGCAGCCAAGCAAAGCTCGCGGGGGGCACAGATACGCAGTATTTT.